There are many counts of the clone carrying this T cell receptor beta chain. Antigen: not known. Assay used: immunoSEQ multiplex PCR; TCRdb lists only in-frame clones, some missing. The sample holds about 66,000 clones, and no clone turns up only once. The data were obtained in a study of T cell clonality in common variable immunodeficiency. Points from the study as a whole: Reportedly, TCR beta sequences from common variable immunodeficiency showed fewer deletions and N-nucleotide insertions.

The source material was peripheral blood mononuclear cells. The TCR was taken from a person aged 18-70 years in good health.

The CDR3 DNA, read in part, is TGTGCCAGCAGCCGGCCAGGGGATAGCAATCAGCCC. It specifies CASSRPGDSNQP. The whole CDR3 reads CASSRPGDSNQPQHF. V and J are TRBV7-2 and TRBJ1-5, with a possible D match to TRBD1 (6 bases). The sequenced fragment ends 3 residues before the CDR3 boundary, so the rest is inferred from the germline J gene. V was trimmed by 5 bases and J by 0 bases, leaving 11 bases between them. The CDR3 covers 15 residues. Per germline, CDR1 SGHTA and CDR2 FQGNSA.